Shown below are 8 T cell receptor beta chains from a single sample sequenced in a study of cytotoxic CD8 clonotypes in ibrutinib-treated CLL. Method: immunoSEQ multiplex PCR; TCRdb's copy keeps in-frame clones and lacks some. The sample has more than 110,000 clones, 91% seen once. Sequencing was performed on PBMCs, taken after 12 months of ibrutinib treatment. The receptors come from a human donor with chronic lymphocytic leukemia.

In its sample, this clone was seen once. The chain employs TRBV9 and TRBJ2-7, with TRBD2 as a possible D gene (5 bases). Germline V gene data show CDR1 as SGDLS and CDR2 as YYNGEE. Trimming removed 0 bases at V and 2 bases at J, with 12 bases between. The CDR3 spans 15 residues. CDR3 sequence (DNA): TGTGCCAGCAGCGTAGATGAGGGCACCACCTACGAGCAGTACTTC. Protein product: CASSVDEGTTYEQYF.

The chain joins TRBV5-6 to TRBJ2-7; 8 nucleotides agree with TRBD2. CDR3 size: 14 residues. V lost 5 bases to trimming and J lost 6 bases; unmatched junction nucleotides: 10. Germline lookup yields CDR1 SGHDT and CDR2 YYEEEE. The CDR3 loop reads CASRSGTRKGEQYF. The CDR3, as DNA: TGTGCCAGCAGGTCCGGGACTAGGAAGGGCGAGCAGTACTTC.

The CDR3 DNA reads as TGTGCCAGCAGCCGGACTGTTGATGAAGCTTTCTTT. It is translated as CASSRTVDEAFF. The chain couples TRBV7-9 to TRBJ1-1; the D is unclear. In germline, CDR1 is SEHNR, CDR2 FQNEAQ (reference sequence). V lost 5 bases and J 7 bases, leaving 11 bases between the germline ends. This CDR3 contains 12 residues.

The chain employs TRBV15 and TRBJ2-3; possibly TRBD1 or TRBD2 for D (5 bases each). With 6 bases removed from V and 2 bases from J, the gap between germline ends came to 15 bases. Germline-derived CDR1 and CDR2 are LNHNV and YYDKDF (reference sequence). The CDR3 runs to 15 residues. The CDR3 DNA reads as TGTGCCACCAGTCTCCTTTCGGGGCACACAGATACGCAGTATTTT. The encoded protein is CATSLLSGHTDTQYF.

The CDR3 reads CAWSRSGEETQYF. The CDR3 nucleotides read TGTGCCTGGAGTAGGAGCGGGGAAGAGACCCAGTACTTC. The chain uses TRBV30 and TRBJ2-5; 7 bases are shared with TRBD2. V gave up 2 bases and J gave up 3 bases; unmatched junction bases: 3. The CDR3 has 13 amino acids. Germline-derived CDR1 and CDR2 are GTSNPN and SVGIG (reference sequence).

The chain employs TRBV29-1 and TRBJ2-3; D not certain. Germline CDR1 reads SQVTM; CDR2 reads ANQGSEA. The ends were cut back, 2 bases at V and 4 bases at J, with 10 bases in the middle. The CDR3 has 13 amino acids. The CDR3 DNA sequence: TGCAGCGTTGAACCCCCAGGCCCAGATACGCAGTATTTT. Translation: CSVEPPGPDTQYF.

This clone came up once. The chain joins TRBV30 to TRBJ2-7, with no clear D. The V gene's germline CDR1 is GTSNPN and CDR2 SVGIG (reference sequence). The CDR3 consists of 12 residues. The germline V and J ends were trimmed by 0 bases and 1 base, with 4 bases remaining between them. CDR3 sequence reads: CAWSVASYEQYF. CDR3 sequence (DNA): TGTGCCTGGAGTGTAGCGTCCTACGAGCAGTACTTC.

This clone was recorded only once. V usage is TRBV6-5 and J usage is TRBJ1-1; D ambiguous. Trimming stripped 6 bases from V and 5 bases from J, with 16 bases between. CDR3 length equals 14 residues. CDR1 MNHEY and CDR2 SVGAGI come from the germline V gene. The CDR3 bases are TGTGCCAGCAGATCGGGGTCTCTGGAGACTGAAGCTTTCTTT. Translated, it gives CASRSGSLETEAFF.